A selection of T cell receptor beta chains follows, all from one sample in a study of shared clonotypes between healthy human individuals. Assay: immunoSEQ multiplex PCR; the TCRdb copy retains only in-frame clones and omits some. This table has about 1.1 million clones, around 77% appearing once. The sample consisted of memory CD4+ T cells from PBMCs. The origin of the receptors is a man younger than 35 in good health. Some clones in this sample may be carry-over from other donors' samples. Both conserved end residues are part of each CDR3. Fields, in order: D gene, J gene, V gene, clone size, CDR3 protein, CDR3 DNA. The D gene is left open where the match is weak. Some rows have no size entry. The others give once, few or many, or a class for an expanded clone.

D: NA
J: TRBJ2-3
V: TRBV11-2
size: NA
CDR3: CASSLDRTETDTQYF
DNA: TGTGCCAGCAGCTTAGATCGGACCGAAACAGATACGCAGTATTTT

D: NA
J: TRBJ1-1
V: TRBV6-5
size: few
CDR3: CASRQNTEAFF
DNA: TGTGCCAGCAGACAGAACACTGAAGCTTTCTTT

D: NA
J: TRBJ1-2
V: TRBV5-6
size: NA
CDR3: CASSWGPGTENYGYTF
DNA: TGTGCCAGCAGCTGGGGGCCGGGGACGGAGAACTATGGCTACACCTTC

D: NA
J: TRBJ2-3
V: TRBV27
size: NA
CDR3: CASSSTPRGGTDTQYF
DNA: TGTGCCAGCAGTTCCACTCCCCGAGGCGGCACAGATACGCAGTATTTT

D: NA
J: TRBJ2-3
V: TRBV5-6
size: NA
CDR3: CASSLAGPRPAQYF
DNA: TGTGCCAGCAGCTTGGCAGGACCAAGGCCTGCGCAGTATTTT

D: TRBD1
J: TRBJ2-5
V: TRBV28
size: NA
CDR3: CASSSRGQGDQETQYF
DNA: TGTGCCAGCAGTTCCCGGGGACAGGGGGACCAAGAGACCCAGTACTTC

D: NA
J: TRBJ1-3
V: TRBV4-1
size: NA
CDR3: CASSQDLYTIYF
DNA: TGCGCCAGCAGCCAAGACCTGTACACCATATATTTT

D: TRBD2
J: TRBJ2-5
V: TRBV15
size: NA
CDR3: CATSRRLAGKETQYF
DNA: TGTGCCACCAGCCGAAGACTAGCGGGGAAAGAGACCCAGTACTTC

D: TRBD2
J: TRBJ2-5
V: TRBV4-1
size: NA
CDR3: CASSQSGEETQYF
DNA: TGCGCCAGCAGCCAGAGCGGGGAAGAGACCCAGTACTTC

D: NA
J: TRBJ2-5
V: TRBV29-1
size: NA
CDR3: CSVGRETQYF
DNA: TGCAGCGTGGGTCGGGAGACCCAGTACTTC

D: TRBD1
J: TRBJ2-7
V: TRBV7-2
size: NA
CDR3: CASSSTGHVQYF
DNA: TGTGCCAGCAGCTCGACAGGGCATGTGCAGTACTTC

D: NA
J: TRBJ2-1
V: TRBV30
size: NA
CDR3: CAWSARVSYNEQFF
DNA: TGTGCCTGGAGTGCTCGCGTCTCCTACAATGAGCAGTTCTTC

D: TRBD1
J: TRBJ2-7
V: TRBV29-1
size: few
CDR3: CSVVLDRGHEQYF
DNA: TGCAGCGTTGTTCTGGACAGGGGCCACGAGCAGTACTTC

D: NA
J: TRBJ2-7
V: TRBV4-1
size: NA
CDR3: CASSQYPQGYEQYF
DNA: TGCGCCAGCAGCCAATATCCACAGGGCTACGAGCAGTACTTC

D: NA
J: TRBJ2-7
V: TRBV7-2
size: NA
CDR3: CASSFSRDSFYEQYF
DNA: TGTGCCAGCAGCTTTTCCCGGGACTCTTTCTACGAGCAGTACTTC

D: NA
J: TRBJ2-5
V: TRBV30
size: NA
CDR3: CAWSVIVGETQYF
DNA: TGTGCCTGGAGTGTGATCGTCGGAGAGACCCAGTACTTC

D: TRBD1
J: TRBJ1-1
V: TRBV28
size: NA
CDR3: CASSSAGTGNTEAFF
DNA: TGTGCCAGCAGTTCGGCCGGGACAGGAAACACTGAAGCTTTCTTT

D: NA
J: TRBJ2-7
V: TRBV2
size: once
CDR3: CASSAGQLGAYEQYF
DNA: TGTGCCAGCAGTGCCGGACAGCTCGGAGCCTACGAGCAGTACTTC

D: TRBD1
J: TRBJ1-2
V: TRBV28
size: NA
CDR3: CASRGAGKGTGVDGYTF
DNA: TGTGCCAGCAGGGGGGCAGGGAAGGGGACAGGGGTCGATGGCTACACCTTC

D: NA
J: TRBJ2-4
V: TRBV23-1
size: NA
CDR3: CASSQPGESKNIQYF
DNA: TGCGCCAGCAGTCAACCAGGGGAGTCCAAAAACATTCAGTACTTC

D: NA
J: TRBJ2-7
V: TRBV29-1
size: NA
CDR3: CSVGGGSSYEQYF
DNA: TGCAGCGTTGGGGGGGGCTCCTCCTACGAGCAGTACTTC

D: TRBD1
J: TRBJ2-7
V: TRBV5-1
size: NA
CDR3: CASSLGTGGASEQYF
DNA: TGCGCCAGCAGCTTGGGGACAGGGGGAGCGAGTGAGCAGTACTTC

D: NA
J: TRBJ2-3
V: TRBV28
size: NA
CDR3: CASSLFGRINTDTQYF
DNA: TGTGCCAGCAGTTTATTTGGACGTATCAACACAGATACGCAGTATTTT

D: NA
J: TRBJ2-6
V: TRBV16
size: NA
CDR3: CASSPYPPPFSSGANVLTF
DNA: TGTGCCAGCAGCCCCTACCCCCCCCCATTCAGCTCTGGGGCCAACGTCCTGACTTTC

D: TRBD2
J: TRBJ2-7
V: TRBV5-4
size: many
CDR3: CASSLGLAQSSYEQYF
DNA: TGTGCCAGCAGCTTGGGACTAGCGCAGAGCTCCTACGAGCAGTACTTC

D: NA
J: TRBJ1-2
V: TRBV2
size: NA
CDR3: CATLTGTRKTNYGYTF
DNA: TGTGCCACCCTTACCGGGACAAGAAAAACAAACTATGGCTACACCTTC

D: TRBD2
J: TRBJ2-1
V: TRBV19
size: NA
CDR3: CASSGPGLALVRPEFF
DNA: TGTGCCAGTAGTGGCCCGGGACTAGCCTTGGTGAGACCTGAGTTCTTC

D: TRBD2
J: TRBJ2-1
V: TRBV9
size: NA
CDR3: CASSVVSGRMNEQFF
DNA: TGTGCCAGCAGCGTAGTTAGCGGGAGGATGAATGAGCAGTTCTTC

D: TRBD2
J: TRBJ2-7
V: TRBV6-1
size: NA
CDR3: CASTPLVAGYYEQYF
DNA: TGTGCCAGCACCCCCTTGGTAGCGGGGTACTACGAGCAGTACTTC

D: NA
J: TRBJ2-7
V: TRBV28
size: NA
CDR3: CASGGAGTYEQYF
DNA: TGTGCCAGCGGGGGGGCAGGCACCTACGAGCAGTACTTC

D: NA
J: TRBJ2-7
V: TRBV29-1
size: NA
CDR3: CSVEVGTGAYEQYF
DNA: TGCAGCGTTGAAGTTGGGACGGGAGCCTACGAGCAGTACTTC

D: NA
J: TRBJ1-1
V: TRBV4-2
size: NA
CDR3: CASSQDSGRETEAFF
DNA: TGTGCCAGCAGCCAAGACAGCGGGAGAGAAACTGAAGCTTTCTTT

D: TRBD1
J: TRBJ2-5
V: TRBV28
size: NA
CDR3: CASSARTGTETQYF
DNA: TGTGCCAGCAGTGCCCGGACAGGGACGGAGACCCAGTACTTC

D: NA
J: TRBJ1-6
V: TRBV11-2
size: NA
CDR3: CASSLVGAPLHF
DNA: TGTGCCAGCAGCTTAGTTGGCGCACCCCTCCACTTT

D: NA
J: TRBJ1-3
V: TRBV7-3
size: NA
CDR3: CASSSQGTPNSGNTIYF
DNA: TGTGCCAGCAGCTCTCAAGGGACACCGAACTCTGGAAACACCATATATTTT

D: NA
J: TRBJ1-1
V: TRBV6-1
size: NA
CDR3: CASSHLRLTNTEAFF
DNA: TGTGCCAGCAGTCATCTAAGATTAACGAACACTGAAGCTTTCTTT

D: TRBD2
J: TRBJ2-1
V: TRBV7-9
size: NA
CDR3: CASSSLAGGYNEQFF
DNA: TGTGCCAGCAGCTCCTTGGCGGGAGGGTACAATGAGCAGTTCTTC

D: TRBD2
J: TRBJ2-7
V: TRBV30
size: once
CDR3: CAWSAAAGWGLAGTTYEQYF
DNA: TGTGCCTGGAGTGCCGCTGCAGGATGGGGACTAGCGGGAACAACCTACGAGCAGTACTTC

D: NA
J: TRBJ1-2
V: TRBV28
size: many
CDR3: CASSLSPDLFNYGYTF
DNA: TGTGCCAGCAGTTTATCCCCCGACCTCTTTAACTATGGCTACACCTTC

D: NA
J: TRBJ1-1
V: TRBV4-3
size: NA
CDR3: CASSRSEGWTEAFF
DNA: TGCGCCAGCAGCAGGTCGGAGGGTTGGACTGAAGCTTTCTTT

D: TRBD2
J: TRBJ2-2
V: TRBV30
size: once
CDR3: CAWRRTSGLTGELFF
DNA: TGTGCCTGGAGACGGACTAGCGGGCTCACCGGGGAGCTGTTTTTT

D: NA
J: TRBJ1-2
V: TRBV6-6
size: NA
CDR3: CASSYYSGVIRTF
DNA: TGTGCCAGCAGTTACTACTCGGGAGTAATTAGGACCTTC